These 13 T cell receptor beta chains share one sample of origin, sequenced in a study of shared clonotypes between healthy human individuals (dated by TCRdb to 2018 to 2020). The library relied on the immunoSEQ multiplex PCR assay. TCRdb's version of the immuneACCESS table is confined to in-frame rearrangements and falls short of the full clone set. An unresolved V gene accounts for under half of the shortfall where checked; the remainder is of unknown origin. This sample lists 600,000 to 750,000 clones; 90% were detected once. The top ten clonotypes cover 30% to 40% of the sample. The sample taken for sequencing was memory CD8+ T cells from PBMCs. The sample's cell subset or site, from its label and the paper: CD45RO+ cells pooled with CCR7-negative TemRA cells. These receptors came from a man between 18 and 35 years old in good health. Some clones in this sample may be carry-over from other donors' samples.

V gene TRBV6-1 combines with J gene TRBJ2-7; 8 bases agree with TRBD1. J gave up 4 bases and V 3 bases, and 8 bases lay outside the gene matches. Germline V gene lookup returns CDR1 MNHNS and CDR2 SASEGT. The CDR3 loop spans 15 amino acids. The CDR3 region is CASSDYGTGLYEQYF. The DNA for the CDR3 is TGTGCCAGCAGTGATTATGGGACAGGTTTATACGAGCAGTACTTC.

This chain links TRBV13 with TRBJ1-1; 10 nucleotides agree with TRBD1. There are 14 residues in the CDR3. The V segment lost 8 bases and the J segment 4 bases; nucleotides outside the gene matches: 7. Germline values: CDR1 PRHDT, CDR2 FYEKMQ (reference sequence). The CDR3 DNA is TGTGCCAGCCGGGACAGGGGACCGGCCACTGAAGCTTTCTTT. Protein sequence: CASRDRGPATEAFF.

Here the CDR3 DNA reads TGTGCCAGCAGTTTGTCAGGGGGCCACCCCAATCAGCCCCAGCATTTT. It yields the protein CASSLSGGHPNQPQHF. The J gene is TRBJ1-5, the V gene TRBV6-6; 8 bases fit TRBD1. Trimming cost V 4 bases and J 3 bases; bases outside gene matches: 8. This CDR3 spans 16 amino acids. Germline assignment: CDR1 MNHNY and CDR2 SVGAGI (reference sequence).

This sequence joins TRBV6-1 and TRBJ2-5; 7 bases map to TRBD1. Per the germline V gene, CDR1 is MNHNS and CDR2 is SASEGT. V trimming: 4 bases; J trimming: 4 bases; junction bases outside the gene matches: 6. The CDR3 sequence is 14 residues long. Written as DNA, the CDR3 is TGTGCCAGCAGTGCGAGGGGGCTCGGAGAGACCCAGTACTTC. It codes for CASSARGLGETQYF.

The chain is built from TRBV7-9 and TRBJ2-7; no clear D. The CDR3 totals 15 residues. V was shortened by 3 bases and J by 0 bases, with 12 bases between the two germline ends. From germline, CDR1 is SEHNR and CDR2 FQNEAQ (reference sequence). The CDR3: CASSFYPGGSYEQYF. The CDR3 DNA reads TGTGCCAGCAGCTTTTACCCGGGCGGCTCCTACGAGCAGTACTTC. The full variable domain, rest sourced from reference TRBV7-9 and TRBJ2-7, is DTGVSQNPRHKITKRGQNVTFRCDPISEHNRLYWYRQTLGQGPEFLTYFQNEAQLEKSRLLSDRFSAERPKGSFSTLEIQRTEQGDSAMYLCASSFYPGGSYEQYFGPGTRLTVT.

The rearrangement joins TRBV6-6 to TRBJ2-3, with D maybe TRBD2 (6 bases). Trimming took off 2 bases at V and 5 bases at J, with 17 bases between the two ends. CDR3 length equals 16 residues. Germline V gives CDR1 MNHNY, CDR2 SVGAGI (reference sequence). The CDR3 sequence is CASSYPPGELQDTQYF. CDR3 DNA sequence: TGTGCCAGCAGTTACCCCCCGGGGGAGCTCCAAGATACGCAGTATTTT.

This clone was recorded a few times. V is TRBV4-2 and J is TRBJ1-1, with 8 bases matching TRBD1. V was pared by 1 base and J by 2 bases, with 3 bases of the junction left unmatched. The CDR3 has 15 residues. CDR1 and CDR2 from the germline V gene are LGHNA and YNFKEQ. CDR3: CASSQAGGINTEAFF. CDR3 sequence (DNA): TGTGCCAGCAGCCAAGCAGGGGGCATCAACACTGAAGCTTTCTTT.

The V call is TRBV4-1, the J call TRBJ2-3; 10 bases are shared with TRBD2. The germline CDR1 and CDR2 sequences are MGHRA and YSYEKL. The junction had 11 bases not matched to a gene; V was cut back by 3 bases and J by 2 bases. The CDR3 loop spans 18 amino acids. This CDR3 reads CASSQIPPLAGFTDTQYF. The DNA of the CDR3 is TGCGCCAGCAGCCAGATTCCTCCACTAGCGGGATTCACAGATACGCAGTATTTT.

This clone occurred once. V gene TRBV9 combines with J gene TRBJ2-3, with 10 bases lining up with TRBD2. This CDR3 contains 18 residues. V shed 4 bases, J shed 4 bases, and the junction held 15 bases outside the gene matches. The germline gives CDR1 SGDLS, CDR2 YYNGEE. The CDR3 protein is CASSSIGLAGVFADTQYF. The CDR3 nucleotides read TGTGCCAGCAGCTCAATCGGCCTAGCGGGAGTATTTGCAGATACGCAGTATTTT.

A word on this clone: This CDR3 is also generated by other DNA sequences in the sample. The V and J genes are TRBV5-6 and TRBJ1-1, with TRBD1 as a possible D gene (5 bases). The germline V gene has CDR1 SGHDT and CDR2 YYEEEE. Trimming removed 4 bases at V and 1 base at J, with 8 bases between. The CDR3 is 13 residues long. The CDR3: CASSPGGNTEAFF. As DNA, the CDR3 is TGTGCCAGCAGCCCTGGGGGGAACACTGAAGCTTTCTTT.

V and J are TRBV10-2 and TRBJ2-7; possibly TRBD2 for D (6 bases). The CDR3 has 14 residues. The germline gives CDR1 WSHSY, CDR2 SAAADI. V was shortened by 3 bases and J by 3 bases, with 12 bases between the two germline ends. The DNA of the CDR3 is TGCGCCAGCAGTGACGCCTGGGGGGACTACGAGCAGTACTTC. Its translation: CASSDAWGDYEQYF.

With regard to this clone: A single base separates this from a much larger clone, so it may be a read error. The rearrangement links TRBV6-5 to TRBJ1-1; D gene uncertain. Germline values: CDR1 MNHEY, CDR2 SVGAGI. The CDR3 extends over 12 amino acids. Trimming took off 4 bases at V and 1 base at J, with 4 bases between the two ends. DNA of the CDR3: TGTGCCAGCAGTTTCGGGAACACTGAAGCTTTCTTT. Translated: CASSFGNTEAFF.

The chain recombines TRBV28 with TRBJ2-3; 10 nucleotides match TRBD1. V lost 5 bases and J lost 2; bases outside the gene matches: 13. CDR3 length equals 18 residues. Germline CDR1 MDHEN, CDR2 SYDVKM. The CDR3 coding sequence is TGTGCCAGCAGTCCTCCGGGACAGGGGCCCTACCTCACAGATACGCAGTATTTT. It translates to CASSPPGQGPYLTDTQYF.